This T cell receptor (beta chain) stems from a study of T cells in Graves' hyperthyroidism and ophthalmopathy. RNA transcripts gave rise to amplified TCR beta CDR3 regions. HTBI primers drove first-round RT-PCR of the TCR CDR3. MiXCR, applied by TCRdb to the multiplex PCR reads, yields one record per CDR3 protein. Among around 450,000 distinct CDR3 sequences listed, around 14% were seen once. This clonotype occurred a few times. Trimming cost V 0 bases and J 3 bases, with 3 bases left between them. The CDR3 is 14 amino acids. Germline assignment: CDR1 MNHEY and CDR2 SVGAGI. The source material was blood. The J gene is TRBJ1-6, the V gene TRBV6-5, with no clear D. The receptor's source is a woman aged 18 to 35 with Graves' hyperthyroidism. CDR3: CASSYSNYNSPLHF. CDR3 DNA sequence: TGTGCCAGCAGTTACTCGAACTATAATTCACCCCTCCACTTT.